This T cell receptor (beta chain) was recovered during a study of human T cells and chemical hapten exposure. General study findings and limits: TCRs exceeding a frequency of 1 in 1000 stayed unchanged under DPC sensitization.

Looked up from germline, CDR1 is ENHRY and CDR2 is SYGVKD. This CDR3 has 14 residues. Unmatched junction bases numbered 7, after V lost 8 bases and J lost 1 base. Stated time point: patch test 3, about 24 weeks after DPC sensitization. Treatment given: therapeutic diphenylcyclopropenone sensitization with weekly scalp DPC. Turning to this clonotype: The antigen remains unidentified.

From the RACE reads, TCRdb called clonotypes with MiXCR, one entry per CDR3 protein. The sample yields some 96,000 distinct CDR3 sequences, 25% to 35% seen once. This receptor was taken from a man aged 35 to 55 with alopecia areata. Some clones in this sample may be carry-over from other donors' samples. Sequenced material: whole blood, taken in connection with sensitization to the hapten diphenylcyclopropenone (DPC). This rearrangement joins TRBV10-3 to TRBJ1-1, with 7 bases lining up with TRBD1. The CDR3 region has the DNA TGTGCCATCGGATTGACAGGGAAGAACACTGAAGCTTTCTTT. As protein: CAIGLTGKNTEAFF.